The 30 T cell receptor beta chains listed next were all sequenced from one sample in a study of CD8+ T cells in alopecia areata (dated by TCRdb to 2016 to 2019). Library generation was performed with the immunoSEQ multiplex PCR assay. RNA was extracted from all samples and reverse transcribed into cDNA, which served as template for TCR sequencing. Not all clones reach the TCRdb copy of this immuneACCESS table, which keeps in-frame sequences only. Checked studies attribute under half of the gap to unresolved V genes and leave the rest unexplained. The sample profile shows hundreds of thousands of clones; 57% of them were found once. Clones ranked in the top ten supply over 0.4% of the sample. This specimen's time point label, interpreted: baseline before oral tofacitinib. The material sequenced was CD4+ T cells sorted from blood, taken at week 0. These receptors all come from a human donor with alopecia areata.

The chain carries TRBV5-4 and TRBJ1-2, with D unresolved. The germline gives CDR1 SGHNT, CDR2 YYREEE (reference sequence). The CDR3 is made up of 16 amino acids. V was trimmed by 0 bases and J by 0 bases, leaving 12 bases between them. CDR3 residues: CASSLVGSIANYGYTF. In DNA, the CDR3 is TGTGCCAGCAGCTTGGTTGGCAGCATAGCTAACTATGGCTACACCTTC.

This clone was recorded a few times. The chain recombines TRBV6-1 with TRBJ1-1, with TRBD1 matching 7 bases. J gave up 2 bases and V 6 bases, and 6 bases lay outside the gene matches. CDR1 is MNHNS and CDR2 is SASEGT in the germline V gene. The CDR3 length is 14 residues. CDR3 bases: TGTGCCAGCAGAGGGGACAGAAGAAACACTGAAGCTTTCTTT. Its translation: CASRGDRRNTEAFF.

The rearrangement joins TRBV7-9 to TRBJ1-5; 7 nucleotides line up with TRBD1. The CDR3 is made up of 16 amino acids. CDR1 is SEHNR and CDR2 is FQNEAQ in the germline V gene (reference sequence). V dropped 5 bases and J dropped 0; count of bases not matched to a gene: 7. Written as DNA, the CDR3 is TGTGCCAGCAGCGCGTCCAGGGGGTATAGCAATCAGCCCCAGCATTTT. Encoded protein: CASSASRGYSNQPQHF. The whole variable domain, remainder taken from reference TRBV7-9 and TRBJ1-5, is DTGVSQNPRHKITKRGQNVTFRCDPISEHNRLYWYRQTLGQGPEFLTYFQNEAQLEKSRLLSDRFSAERPKGSFSTLEIQRTEQGDSAMYLCASSASRGYSNQPQHFGDGTRLSIL.

The chain carries TRBV9 and TRBJ2-7; 9 bases agree with TRBD1. CDR3 length: 16 amino acids. Germline CDR1 and CDR2: SGDLS and YYNGEE. The junction had 9 bases not matched to a gene; V was cut back by 0 bases and J by 5 bases. The CDR3 DNA reads as TGTGCCAGCAGCGTAGGAGGGCAGCACAGGGGGCACGAGCAGTACTTC. Its protein product is CASSVGGQHRGHEQYF.

This clone showed up just a few times. The genes are TRBV27 and TRBJ2-4, with a weak D call TRBD1 (6 bases). The germline V gene encodes CDR1 MNHEY and CDR2 SMNVEV (reference sequence). The CDR3 has 13 amino acids. Between the trimmed V and J ends, which lost 6 bases and 5 bases, there was a span of 11 bases. CDR3 protein: CASRRTGQNIQYF. The CDR3 bases are TGTGCCAGCAGGAGAACAGGGCAAAACATTCAGTACTTC.

The chain combines TRBV9 with TRBJ1-2; the D gene is possibly TRBD1 (6 bases). Trimming stripped 3 bases from V and 4 bases from J, with 16 bases between. Looked up from germline, CDR1 is SGDLS and CDR2 is YYNGEE. This CDR3 comprises 15 residues. The CDR3 coding sequence is TGTGCCAGCAGCGCGTTGGGGGGCACCTCCTATGGCTACACCTTC. Protein: CASSALGGTSYGYTF. Using reference TRBV9 and TRBJ1-2 for the parts outside the CDR3, the full variable domain is DSGVTQTPKHLITATGQRVTLRCSPRSGDLSVYWYQQSLDQGLQFLIQYYNGEERAKGNILERFSAQQFPDLHSELNLSSLELGDSALYFCASSALGGTSYGYTFGSGTRLTVV.

This clone was counted only a few times. The gene calls are TRBV25-1 and TRBJ2-1; tentative D call: TRBD2 (5 bases). The germline V gene encodes CDR1 MGHDK and CDR2 SYGVNS. Trimming removed 2 bases at V and 7 bases at J, with 15 bases between. The CDR3 is 15 residues long. The CDR3 region is CASSEDIAGGNEQFF. Here the CDR3 DNA reads TGTGCCAGCAGTGAAGATATCGCGGGCGGGAATGAGCAGTTCTTC.

This clone appeared a few times. DNA of the CDR3: TGCAGCGTATTGACAAGAAACACTGAAGCTTTCTTT. This codes for CSVLTRNTEAFF. This rearrangement joins TRBV29-1 to TRBJ1-1; D not certain. With 6 bases removed from V and 2 bases from J, the gap between germline ends came to 10 bases. CDR3 size: 12 residues. Germline V gene lookup returns CDR1 SQVTM and CDR2 ANQGSEA. The complete variable domain, with remaining parts taken from reference TRBV29-1 and TRBJ1-1, reads SAVISQKPSRDICQRGTSLTIQCQVDSQVTMMFWYRQQPGQSLTLIATANQGSEATYESGFVIDKFPISRPNLTFSTLTVSNMSPEDSSIYLCSVLTRNTEAFFGQGTRLTVV.

J is TRBJ2-3 and V is TRBV4-1; TRBD2 is a possible D gene (5 bases). The CDR3 length is 14 residues. CDR1 is MGHRA, CDR2 YSYEKL, per germline. Trimming pared 4 bases from V and 5 bases from J, leaving 13 bases between. The chain's CDR3 is CASSRDGDRDTQYF. The CDR3 coding sequence is TGCGCCAGCAGCCGAGACGGGGATCGAGATACGCAGTATTTT.

The chain has TRBV29-1 and TRBJ1-3; D possibly corresponds to TRBD1 (5 bases). This CDR3 is built from 15 residues. Germline loops: CDR1 SQVTM, CDR2 ANQGSEA. Between the trimmed V and J ends, which lost 5 bases and 2 bases, there was a span of 16 bases. The CDR3: CSVNEFGAAGNTIYF. The DNA of the CDR3 is TGCAGCGTTAACGAATTCGGGGCTGCTGGAAACACCATATATTTT.

This clone was counted between two and nine times. This chain uses TRBV7-8 with TRBJ2-7; D could derive from TRBD1 or TRBD2 (6 bases each). CDR1 and CDR2 (germline): SGHVS, FQNEAQ. The CDR3 consists of 13 residues. Trimming took off 1 base at V and 6 bases at J, with 10 bases between the two ends. CDR3 DNA sequence: TGTGCCAGCAGCTTAGATGGGGGGCTCGAGCAGTACTTC. Its translation is CASSLDGGLEQYF.

The chain employs TRBV29-1 and TRBJ2-2, with 7 bases identical to TRBD2. With V trimmed by 7 bases and J by 5 bases, 16 bases remained unmatched. This CDR3 region has 16 residues. Germline V lookup: CDR1 SQVTM, CDR2 ANQGSEA. The CDR3: CSAARGRGGGTGELFF. The CDR3 coding sequence is TGCAGCGCCGCGCGCGGCCGCGGGGGAGGGACCGGGGAGCTGTTTTTT.

Only a few counts were recorded for this clone. V is TRBV29-1 and J is TRBJ2-3; perhaps TRBD2 as D (6 bases). Germline CDR1 is SQVTM and CDR2 is ANQGSEA. The CDR3 runs 13 residues. The CDR3 sequence: CTFSGRGTDTQYF. DNA of the CDR3: TGCACCTTTTCAGGGCGGGGTACAGATACGCAGTATTTT.

On this clone itself: This same CDR3 is encoded by further DNA sequences in the sample. The chain recombines TRBV5-1 with TRBJ2-3; D perhaps matches TRBD1 (5 bases). Germline assignment: CDR1 SGHRS and CDR2 YFSETQ. This CDR3 is 14 amino acids long. Trimming removed 2 bases from V and 1 base from J, with 8 bases in between. CDR3 amino acids: CASSLGRGTDTQYF. The CDR3 DNA reads TGCGCCAGCAGCTTAGGCAGGGGCACAGATACGCAGTATTTT.

The chain recombines TRBV30 with TRBJ2-4; 7 positions agree with TRBD1. The CDR3 loop spans 16 amino acids. Germline values: CDR1 GTSNPN, CDR2 SVGIG (reference sequence). Germline trimming cut 2 bases from V and 5 bases from J; bases unmatched to any gene: 12. This CDR3 is CAWSYSGTAFQNIQYF. In nucleotides, the CDR3 is TGTGCCTGGAGTTATTCCGGGACAGCTTTCCAAAACATTCAGTACTTC.

J is TRBJ2-7 and V is TRBV5-1, with D hard to call. Germline V CDR1 and CDR2: SGHRS, YFSETQ. This CDR3 comprises 13 residues. V was cut by 7 bases and J by 1 base, with 12 bases left in between. CDR3 sequence: CASGVTESYEQYF. CDR3 in DNA: TGCGCCAGCGGCGTCACAGAATCCTACGAGCAGTACTTC.

This clone was picked up many times. V gene TRBV5-4 combines with J gene TRBJ2-1; 10 bases line up with TRBD1. In germline, CDR1 is SGHNT, CDR2 YYREEE (reference sequence). J gave up 5 bases and V 4 bases, and 3 bases lay outside the gene matches. There are 14 residues in the CDR3. In nucleotides, the CDR3 is TGTGCCAGCAGCGGACAGGGGGGACACAATGAGCAGTTCTTC. Residues: CASSGQGGHNEQFF.

V is TRBV29-1 and J is TRBJ2-7; tentative D call: TRBD1 (5 bases). Trimming took off 3 bases at V and 4 bases at J, with 7 bases between the two ends. CDR1 and CDR2 (germline): SQVTM, ANQGSEA. The CDR3 sequence is 11 residues long. In nucleotides, the CDR3 is TGCAGCGTTGAGCGACAGTACGAGCAGTACTTC. Translating it yields CSVERQYEQYF.

This clone has a handful of counts. The chain uses TRBV30 and TRBJ1-1, with D unclear. Trimming removed 3 bases at V and 7 bases at J, with 9 bases between. CDR3 size: 11 residues. Per germline, CDR1 GTSNPN and CDR2 SVGIG (reference sequence). CDR3 in amino acids: CAWREGYEAFF. The CDR3 DNA reads TGTGCCTGGAGGGAAGGATATGAAGCTTTCTTT.

This chain uses TRBV27 with TRBJ2-1; unclear D gene. This CDR3 has 15 amino acids. Per germline, CDR1 MNHEY and CDR2 SMNVEV (reference sequence). V was shortened by 3 bases and J by 3 bases, with 12 bases between the two germline ends. The CDR3 sequence is CASSFREPIYNEQFF. The CDR3 nucleotides read TGTGCCAGCAGTTTCCGAGAGCCCATCTACAATGAGCAGTTCTTC.

The chain combines TRBV7-2 with TRBJ1-6; D remains unclear. This CDR3 has 12 residues. Per the germline V gene, CDR1 is SGHTA and CDR2 is FQGNSA. The V gene lost 2 bases and the J gene lost 8 bases, with 4 bases spanning the gap. The CDR3 protein is CASSLLDSPLHF. The CDR3 DNA follows: TGTGCCAGCAGCTTACTGGATTCACCCCTCCACTTT.

This rearrangement joins TRBV15 to TRBJ1-1, with 11 bases that match TRBD1. The CDR3 consists of 18 residues. V trimming: 2 bases; J trimming: 1 base; junction bases outside the gene matches: 9. Germline CDR1 and CDR2: LNHNV and YYDKDF (reference sequence). The CDR3 region is CATSRSPGQGVRNTEAFF. CDR3 in DNA: TGTGCCACCAGCAGAAGCCCGGGACAGGGGGTGAGGAACACTGAAGCTTTCTTT.

This clone was recorded a few times. The chain has TRBV12-5 and TRBJ2-1; 9 nucleotides agree with TRBD1. V lost 4 bases and J lost 1; bases outside the gene matches: 2. This CDR3 has 15 residues. Germline values: CDR1 LGHNT, CDR2 FRNRAP. CDR3 in amino acids: CASGSGQGSYNEQFF. The CDR3 region has the DNA TGTGCTAGTGGTTCCGGACAGGGGTCCTACAATGAGCAGTTCTTC.

Here the CDR3 reads CASTGTESNNEQFF. CDR3 coding DNA: TGTGCCAGTACTGGGACAGAGTCGAACAATGAGCAGTTCTTC. The rearrangement links TRBV19 to TRBJ2-1; 7 bases match TRBD1. This CDR3 contains 14 residues. In germline, CDR1 is LNHDA, CDR2 SQIVND (reference sequence). V lost 7 bases, J lost 5 bases, and 8 bases stayed unmatched.

The rearrangement joins TRBV29-1 to TRBJ1-2; 7 bases are shared with TRBD1. Trimming removed 3 bases from V and 2 bases from J; junction bases left unmatched: 0. Germline V gene lookup returns CDR1 SQVTM and CDR2 ANQGSEA. CDR3 length: 12 amino acids. The CDR3 sequence: CSVETGNYGYTF. The CDR3 DNA reads as TGCAGCGTTGAGACAGGGAACTATGGCTACACCTTC.

The chain couples TRBV10-2 to TRBJ1-2; no definite D call. Trimming removed 4 bases from V and 11 bases from J, with 8 bases in between. The CDR3 covers 10 residues. The germline V gene has CDR1 WSHSY and CDR2 SAAADI. CDR3 DNA sequence: TGCGCCAGCAGTGCGGGCTGGTACACCTTC. Its protein is CASSAGWYTF.

This sequence joins TRBV29-1 and TRBJ2-5, with D hard to call. Germline assignment: CDR1 SQVTM and CDR2 ANQGSEA. Trimming left V 6 bases short and J 1 base short, with 15 bases between. CDR3 length equals 14 residues. For the CDR3, the DNA is TGCAGCGTCGACCGTGAGGAACTCCAAGAGACCCAGTACTTC. Translating gives CSVDREELQETQYF.

This rearrangement joins TRBV30 to TRBJ2-3; tentatively, D is TRBD2 (7 bases). The CDR3 consists of 14 residues. CDR1 and CDR2 from the germline V gene are GTSNPN and SVGIG (reference sequence). Trimming stripped 2 bases from V and 5 bases from J, with 14 bases between. CDR3 amino acids: CAWSWPGGRDTQYF. For the CDR3, the DNA is TGTGCCTGGAGTTGGCCGGGGGGCCGAGATACGCAGTATTTT.

The gene calls are TRBV4-1 and TRBJ1-1; D is possibly TRBD1 (6 bases). Germline V gives CDR1 MGHRA, CDR2 YSYEKL. V shed 0 bases and J shed 3 bases, with 14 bases lying between them. The CDR3 spans 16 residues. The CDR3 DNA reads as TGCGCCAGCAGCCAAGATGGGGGGCGCGTAGACACTGAAGCTTTCTTT. Translating it yields CASSQDGGRVDTEAFF.

The genes are TRBV5-1 and TRBJ2-5; 7 bases line up with TRBD1. The V gene's germline CDR1 is SGHRS and CDR2 YFSETQ. V was pared by 4 bases and J by 1 base, with 7 bases of the junction left unmatched. There are 15 residues in the CDR3. The CDR3 DNA reads as TGCGCCAGCAGCGGACGACCAGGGGGCCAAGAGACCCAGTACTTC. Its translation: CASSGRPGGQETQYF. Drawing the rest from reference TRBV5-1 and TRBJ2-5, the complete variable domain is KAGVTQTPRYLIKTRGQQVTLSCSPISGHRSVSWYQQTPGQGLQFLFEYFSETQRNKGNFPGRFSGRQFSNSRSEMNVSTLELGDSALYLCASSGRPGGQETQYFGPGTRLLVL.